This T cell receptor (beta chain) was found in a study of cytomegalovirus exposure and HLA in healthy donors. PCR was performed using 60 Vbeta and 13 Jbeta primers. Profiled with immunoSEQ multiplex PCR; TCRdb holds only in-frame clones, not every one. The sample contains about 78,000 clones, about 80% of which appear only once. The V gene lost 6 bases and the J gene lost 0 bases, with 6 bases spanning the gap. Germline loops: CDR1 LNHDA, CDR2 SQIVND (reference sequence). CDR3 length: 13 residues. This sequence joins TRBV19 and TRBJ1-5; D remains unclear. The sample comprised PBMCs. This receptor was identified in a woman aged 45-65 years in good health and CMV-seropositive. CDR3 nucleotides: TGTGCCAGTAGATCCTATAGCAATCAGCCCCAGCATTTT. Encoded protein: CASRSYSNQPQHF.